This T cell receptor beta chain was retrieved from a study of T-cell memory formation after mild COVID-19. TCRdb independently ran MiXCR on the 5' RACE reads; one entry per CDR3 protein. The sample carries about 540,000 distinct CDR3 sequences, over 20% recorded once. The TCR originated in an adult woman who had mild COVID-19 (a few samples of this study predate the infection). Cell type and time point are not known. Sequences were obtained from PBMCs or a T cell subset sorted from them (not recorded which).

CDR3: CASSEGTEVSSYEQYF. CDR3 DNA: TGTGCCAGTAGTGAAGGGACCGAGGTATCCTCCTACGAGCAGTACTTC. The chain uses TRBV19 and TRBJ2-7; the D gene could be TRBD1 or TRBD2 (5 bases each). Germline values: CDR1 LNHDA, CDR2 SQIVND (reference sequence). V gave up 5 bases and J gave up 0 bases, with 17 bases separating them. There are 16 residues in the CDR3.